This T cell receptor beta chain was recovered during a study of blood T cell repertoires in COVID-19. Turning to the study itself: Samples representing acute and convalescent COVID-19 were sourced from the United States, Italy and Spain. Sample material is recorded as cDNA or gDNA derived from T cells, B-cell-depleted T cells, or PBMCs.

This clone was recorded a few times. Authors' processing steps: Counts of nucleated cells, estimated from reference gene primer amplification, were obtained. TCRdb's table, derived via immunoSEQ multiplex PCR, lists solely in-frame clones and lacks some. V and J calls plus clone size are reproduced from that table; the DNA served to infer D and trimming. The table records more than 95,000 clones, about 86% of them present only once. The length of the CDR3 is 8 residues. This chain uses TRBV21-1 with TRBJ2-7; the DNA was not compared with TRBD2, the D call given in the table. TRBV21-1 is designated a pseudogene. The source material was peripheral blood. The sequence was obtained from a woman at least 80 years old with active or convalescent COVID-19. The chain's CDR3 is CARWSADF. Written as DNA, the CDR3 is TGTGCCAGGTGGAGTGCGGACTTC.